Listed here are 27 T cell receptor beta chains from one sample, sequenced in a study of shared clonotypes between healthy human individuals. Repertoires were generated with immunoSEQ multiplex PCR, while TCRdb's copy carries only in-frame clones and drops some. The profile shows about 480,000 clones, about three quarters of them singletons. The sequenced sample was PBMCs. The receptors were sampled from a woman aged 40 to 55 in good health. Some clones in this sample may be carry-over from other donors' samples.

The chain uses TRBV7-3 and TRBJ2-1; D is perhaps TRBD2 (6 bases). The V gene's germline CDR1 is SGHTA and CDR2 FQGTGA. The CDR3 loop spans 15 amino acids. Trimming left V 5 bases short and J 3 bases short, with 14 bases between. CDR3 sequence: CASSPGGVVYNEQFF. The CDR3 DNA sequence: TGTGCCAGCAGCCCCGGAGGGGTCGTCTACAATGAGCAGTTCTTC.

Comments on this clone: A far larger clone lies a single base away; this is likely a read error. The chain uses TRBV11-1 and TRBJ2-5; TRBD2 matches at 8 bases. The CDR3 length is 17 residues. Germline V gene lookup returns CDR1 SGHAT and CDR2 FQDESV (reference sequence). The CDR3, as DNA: TGTGCCGGCAGCTCTAGCGGCACGGGAGGGCTGGAAGAGACCCAGTACTTC. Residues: CAGSSSGTGGLEETQYF.

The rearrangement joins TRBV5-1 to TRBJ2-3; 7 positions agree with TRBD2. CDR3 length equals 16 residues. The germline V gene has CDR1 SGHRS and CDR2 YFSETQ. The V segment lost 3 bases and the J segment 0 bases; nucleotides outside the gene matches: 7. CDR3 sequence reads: CASSSSSGVSTDTQYF. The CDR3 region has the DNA TGCGCCAGCAGCTCATCTAGCGGAGTCAGCACAGATACGCAGTATTTT.

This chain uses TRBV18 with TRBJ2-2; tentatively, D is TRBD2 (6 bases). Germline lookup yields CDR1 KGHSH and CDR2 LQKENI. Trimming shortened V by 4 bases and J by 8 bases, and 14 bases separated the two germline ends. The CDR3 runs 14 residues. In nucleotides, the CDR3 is TGTGCCAGCTCACTTACCGGGGGATCGGGGGAGCTGTTTTTT. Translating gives CASSLTGGSGELFF.

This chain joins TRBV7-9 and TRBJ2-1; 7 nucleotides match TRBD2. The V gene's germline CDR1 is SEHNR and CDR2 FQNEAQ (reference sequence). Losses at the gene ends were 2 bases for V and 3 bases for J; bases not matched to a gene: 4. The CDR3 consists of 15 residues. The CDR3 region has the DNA TGTGCCAGCAGCTTAACCCTAGCGGTCTACAATGAGCAGTTCTTC. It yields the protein CASSLTLAVYNEQFF. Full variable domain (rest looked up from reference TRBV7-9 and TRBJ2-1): DTGVSQNPRHKITKRGQNVTFRCDPISEHNRLYWYRQTLGQGPEFLTYFQNEAQLEKSRLLSDRFSAERPKGSFSTLEIQRTEQGDSAMYLCASSLTLAVYNEQFFGPGTRLTVL.

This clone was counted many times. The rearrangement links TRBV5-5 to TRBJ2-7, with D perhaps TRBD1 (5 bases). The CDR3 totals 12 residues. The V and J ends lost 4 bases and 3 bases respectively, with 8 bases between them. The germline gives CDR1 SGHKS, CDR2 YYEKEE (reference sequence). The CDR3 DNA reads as TGTGCCAGCAGCCGACAGTTCTACGAGCAGTACTTC. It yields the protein CASSRQFYEQYF.

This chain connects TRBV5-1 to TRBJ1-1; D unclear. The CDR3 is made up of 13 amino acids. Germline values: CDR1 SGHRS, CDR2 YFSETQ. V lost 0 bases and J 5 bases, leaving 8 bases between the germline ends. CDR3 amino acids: CASSLVSETEAFF. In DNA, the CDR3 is TGCGCCAGCAGCTTGGTGTCAGAGACTGAAGCTTTCTTT.

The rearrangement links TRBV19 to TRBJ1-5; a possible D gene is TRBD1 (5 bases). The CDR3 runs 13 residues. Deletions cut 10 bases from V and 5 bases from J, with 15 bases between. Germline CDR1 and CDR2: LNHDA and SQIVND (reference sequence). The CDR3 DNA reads TGTGCCACCTCTTCCGCGGGGCATCAGCCCCAGCATTTT. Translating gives CATSSAGHQPQHF.

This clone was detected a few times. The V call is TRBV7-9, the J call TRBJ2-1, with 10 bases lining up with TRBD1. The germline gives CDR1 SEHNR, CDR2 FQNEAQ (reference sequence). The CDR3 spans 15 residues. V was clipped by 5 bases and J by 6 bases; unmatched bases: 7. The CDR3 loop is CASSPGQGRGNEQFF. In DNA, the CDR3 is TGTGCCAGCAGCCCGGGACAGGGGAGGGGCAATGAGCAGTTCTTC.

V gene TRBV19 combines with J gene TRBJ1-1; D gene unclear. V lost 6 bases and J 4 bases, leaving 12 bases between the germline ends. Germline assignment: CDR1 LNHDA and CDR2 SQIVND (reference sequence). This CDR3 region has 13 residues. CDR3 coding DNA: TGTGCCAGTAGCCCATATCGACGCACTGAAGCTTTCTTT. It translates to CASSPYRRTEAFF.

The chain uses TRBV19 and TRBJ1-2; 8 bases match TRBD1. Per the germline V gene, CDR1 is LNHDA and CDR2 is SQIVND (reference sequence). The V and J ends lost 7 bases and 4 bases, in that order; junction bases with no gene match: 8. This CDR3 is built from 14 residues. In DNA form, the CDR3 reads TGTGCCAGTACCCTCAGGACAGGGTCCTATGGCTACACCTTC. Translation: CASTLRTGSYGYTF. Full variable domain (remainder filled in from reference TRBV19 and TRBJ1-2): DGGITQSPKYLFRKEGQNVTLSCEQNLNHDAMYWYRQDPGQGLRLIYYSQIVNDFQKGDIAEGYSVSREKKESFPLTVTSAQKNPTAFYLCASTLRTGSYGYTFGSGTRLTVV.

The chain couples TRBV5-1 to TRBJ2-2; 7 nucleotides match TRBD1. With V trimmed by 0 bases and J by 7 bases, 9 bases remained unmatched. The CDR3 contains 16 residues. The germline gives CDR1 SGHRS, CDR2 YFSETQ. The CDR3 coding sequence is TGCGCCAGCAGCTTGGCCGGTACAGGGGTCATCGGGGAGCTGTTTTTT. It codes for CASSLAGTGVIGELFF. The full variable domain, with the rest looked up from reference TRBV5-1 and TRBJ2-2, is KAGVTQTPRYLIKTRGQQVTLSCSPISGHRSVSWYQQTPGQGLQFLFEYFSETQRNKGNFPGRFSGRQFSNSRSEMNVSTLELGDSALYLCASSLAGTGVIGELFFGEGSRLTVL.

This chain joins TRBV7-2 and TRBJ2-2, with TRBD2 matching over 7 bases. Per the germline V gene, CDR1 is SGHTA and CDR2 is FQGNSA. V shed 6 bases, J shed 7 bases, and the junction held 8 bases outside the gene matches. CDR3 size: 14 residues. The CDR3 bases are TGTGCCAGCAGATTGAGCGGGAAAGGCGGGGAGCTGTTTTTT. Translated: CASRLSGKGGELFF.

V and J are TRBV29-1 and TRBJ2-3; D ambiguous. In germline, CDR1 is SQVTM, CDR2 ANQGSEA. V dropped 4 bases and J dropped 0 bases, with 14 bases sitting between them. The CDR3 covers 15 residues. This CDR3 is CSVGYGPPSTDTQYF. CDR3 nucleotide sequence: TGCAGCGTTGGCTACGGGCCCCCTAGCACAGATACGCAGTATTTT.

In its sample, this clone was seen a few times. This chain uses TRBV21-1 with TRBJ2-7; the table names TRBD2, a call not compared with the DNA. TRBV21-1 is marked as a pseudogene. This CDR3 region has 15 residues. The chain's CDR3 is CASSKRGLAFYEQYF. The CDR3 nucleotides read TGTGCCAGCAGCAAAAGGGGACTAGCCTTCTACGAGCAGTACTTC.

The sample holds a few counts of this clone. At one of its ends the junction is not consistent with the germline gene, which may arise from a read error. The CDR3 protein is CASSLGGRINTEAFF. CDR3 in DNA: TGTGCCAGCAGTTTAGGTGGGAGGATTAACACTGAAGCTTTCTTT. V and J are TRBV11-2 and TRBJ1-1; D gene unclear. This CDR3 is built from 15 residues. The germline V gene encodes CDR1 SGHAT and CDR2 FQNNGV.

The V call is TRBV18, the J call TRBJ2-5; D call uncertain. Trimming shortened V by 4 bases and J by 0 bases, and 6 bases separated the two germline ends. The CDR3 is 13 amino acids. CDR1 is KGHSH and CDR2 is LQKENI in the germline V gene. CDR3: CASSQEHQETQYF. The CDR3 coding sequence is TGTGCCAGCTCACAAGAGCACCAAGAGACCCAGTACTTC. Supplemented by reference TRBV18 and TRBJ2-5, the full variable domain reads NAGVMQNPRHLVRRRGQEARLRCSPMKGHSHVYWYRQLPEEGLKFMVYLQKENIIDESGMPKERFSAEFPKEGPSILRIQQVVRGDSAAYFCASSQEHQETQYFGPGTRLLVL.

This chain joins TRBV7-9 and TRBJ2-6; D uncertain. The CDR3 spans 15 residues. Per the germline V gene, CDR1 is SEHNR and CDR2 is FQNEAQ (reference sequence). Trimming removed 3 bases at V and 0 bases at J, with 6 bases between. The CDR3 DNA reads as TGTGCCAGCAGCTTTTCTGGCTCTGGGGCCAACGTCCTGACTTTC. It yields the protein CASSFSGSGANVLTF.

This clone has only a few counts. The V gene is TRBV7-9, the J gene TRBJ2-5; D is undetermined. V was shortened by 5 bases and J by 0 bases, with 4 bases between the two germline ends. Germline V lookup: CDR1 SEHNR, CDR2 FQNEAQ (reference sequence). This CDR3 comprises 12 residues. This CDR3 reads CASSRYQETQYF. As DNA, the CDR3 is TGTGCCAGCAGCCGGTACCAAGAGACCCAGTACTTC.

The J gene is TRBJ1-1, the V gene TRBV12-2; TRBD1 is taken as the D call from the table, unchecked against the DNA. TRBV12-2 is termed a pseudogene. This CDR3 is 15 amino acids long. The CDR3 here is CASRPRTGDCTEAFF. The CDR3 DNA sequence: TGTGCAAGTCGCCCTAGGACAGGGGACTGCACTGAAGCTTTCTTT.

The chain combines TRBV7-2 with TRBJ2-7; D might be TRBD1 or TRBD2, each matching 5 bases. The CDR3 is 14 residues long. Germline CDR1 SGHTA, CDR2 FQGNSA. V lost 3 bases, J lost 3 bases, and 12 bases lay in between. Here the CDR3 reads CASSFRDGFYEQYF. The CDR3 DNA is TGTGCCAGCAGCTTCCGGGACGGATTCTACGAGCAGTACTTC. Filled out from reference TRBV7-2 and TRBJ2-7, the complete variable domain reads GAGVSQSPSNKVTEKGKDVELRCDPISGHTALYWYRQSLGQGLEFLIYFQGNSAPDKSGLPSDRFSAERTGGSVSTLTIQRTQQEDSAVYLCASSFRDGFYEQYFGPGTRLTVT.

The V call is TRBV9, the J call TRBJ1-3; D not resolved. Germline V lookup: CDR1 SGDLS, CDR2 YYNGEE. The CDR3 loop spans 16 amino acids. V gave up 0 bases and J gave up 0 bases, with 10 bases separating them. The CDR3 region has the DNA TGTGCCAGCAGCGTAGACTCTTTGAGCTCTGGAAACACCATATATTTT. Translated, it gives CASSVDSLSSGNTIYF.

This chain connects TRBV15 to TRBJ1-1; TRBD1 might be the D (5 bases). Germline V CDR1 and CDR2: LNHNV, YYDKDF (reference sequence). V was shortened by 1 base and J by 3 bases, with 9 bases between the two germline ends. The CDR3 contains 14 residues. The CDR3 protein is CATSRATGDTEAFF. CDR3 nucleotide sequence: TGTGCCACCAGCAGAGCTACAGGAGACACTGAAGCTTTCTTT.

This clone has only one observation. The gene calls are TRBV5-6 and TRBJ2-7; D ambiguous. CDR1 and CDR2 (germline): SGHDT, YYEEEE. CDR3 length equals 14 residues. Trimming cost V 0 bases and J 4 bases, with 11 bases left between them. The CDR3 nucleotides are TGTGCCAGCAGCTTGGCCTTAGGAAAATACGAGCAGTACTTC. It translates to CASSLALGKYEQYF.

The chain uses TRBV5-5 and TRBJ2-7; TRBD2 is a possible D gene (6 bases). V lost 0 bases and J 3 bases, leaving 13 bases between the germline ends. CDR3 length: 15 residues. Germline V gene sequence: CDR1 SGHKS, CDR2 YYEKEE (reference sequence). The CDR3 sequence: CASSLVSGRGYEQYF. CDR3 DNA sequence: TGTGCCAGCAGCTTGGTTAGCGGCCGGGGCTACGAGCAGTACTTC.

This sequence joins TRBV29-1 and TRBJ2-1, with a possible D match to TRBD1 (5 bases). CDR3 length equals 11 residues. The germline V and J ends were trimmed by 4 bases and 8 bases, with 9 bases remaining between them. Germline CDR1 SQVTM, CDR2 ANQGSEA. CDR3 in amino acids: CSVGRVDEQFF. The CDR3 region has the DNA TGCAGCGTTGGCAGGGTAGATGAGCAGTTCTTC.

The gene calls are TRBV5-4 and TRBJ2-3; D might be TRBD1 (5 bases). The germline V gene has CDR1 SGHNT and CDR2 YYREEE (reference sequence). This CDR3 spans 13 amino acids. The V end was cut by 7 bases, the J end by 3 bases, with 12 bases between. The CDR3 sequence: CASPWGRTDTQYF. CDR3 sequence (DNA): TGTGCCAGCCCCTGGGGCAGGACAGATACGCAGTATTTT.